This is a list of T cell receptor beta chains from one sample in a study of cytomegalovirus exposure and HLA in healthy donors. Some clones are missing from TCRdb's copy, which holds only in-frame ones; the method was immunoSEQ multiplex PCR. The table has more than 100,000 clones, more than 65% seen once; the top ten hold roughly 3.5%. Sequenced sample: PBMCs. Every receptor here comes from a human donor in good health. Each CDR3 is given with its conserved first and last residue. The order of the fields is J gene, D gene, V gene, clone size, CDR3 DNA, CDR3 protein. The D gene is left open where the match is weak. Clone sizes are given selectively: once, few, many, or a class where the clone is expanded.

j_gene: TRBJ2-7
d_gene: -
v_gene: TRBV30
abundance: -
CDR3nt: TGTGCCTGGAGGGCAGGGCCCGGCCACGAGCAGTACTTC
CDR3aa: CAWRAGPGHEQYF

j_gene: TRBJ2-5
d_gene: -
v_gene: TRBV21-1
abundance: -
CDR3nt: TGTGCCAGCAGCCTACCGGGACTTCGAGGGACCCAGTACTTC
CDR3aa: CASSLPGLRGTQYF

j_gene: TRBJ2-7
d_gene: TRBD1
v_gene: TRBV7-9
abundance: -
CDR3nt: TGTGCCAGCAGCCCCAACGGGGGACAGGGGGCTTTC
CDR3aa: CASSPNGGQGAF

j_gene: TRBJ1-1
d_gene: TRBD1
v_gene: TRBV7-9
abundance: -
CDR3nt: TGTGCCAGCAGCCACGGACAGGGAACTGAAGCTTTCTTT
CDR3aa: CASSHGQGTEAFF

j_gene: TRBJ1-1
d_gene: -
v_gene: TRBV21-1
abundance: few
CDR3nt: TGTGCCAGCAGCAAGAGTCAGGAGAACACTGAAGCTTTCTTT
CDR3aa: CASSKSQENTEAFF

j_gene: TRBJ1-5
d_gene: -
v_gene: TRBV2
abundance: once
CDR3nt: TGTGCCAGCAGTGAAGAGGGGGGGAATCAGCCCCAGCATTTT
CDR3aa: CASSEEGGNQPQHF

j_gene: TRBJ2-3
d_gene: TRBD1
v_gene: TRBV19
abundance: -
CDR3nt: TGTGCCACCTACAGGGGGCTGGGAGATACGCAGTATTTT
CDR3aa: CATYRGLGDTQYF

j_gene: TRBJ1-5
d_gene: TRBD1
v_gene: TRBV5-8
abundance: -
CDR3nt: TGTGCCAGCAGCTTGTACCGGGACAGAGGCAATCAGCCCCAGCATTTT
CDR3aa: CASSLYRDRGNQPQHF

j_gene: TRBJ2-2
d_gene: TRBD2
v_gene: TRBV6-1
abundance: -
CDR3nt: TGTGCCAGCACACTAGCGGGAGCTGGCACCGGGGAGCTGTTTTTT
CDR3aa: CASTLAGAGTGELFF

j_gene: TRBJ2-1
d_gene: TRBD2
v_gene: TRBV28
abundance: -
CDR3nt: TGTGCCAGCAGTTTGTGGGGGAGGGCCCTCGGTGAGCAGTTCTTC
CDR3aa: CASSLWGRALGEQFF

j_gene: TRBJ2-7
d_gene: -
v_gene: TRBV19
abundance: -
CDR3nt: TGTGCCAGCCAAGGGGACTCTGGGCAGCAGTACTTC
CDR3aa: CASQGDSGQQYF

j_gene: TRBJ2-7
d_gene: TRBD1
v_gene: TRBV5-6
abundance: -
CDR3nt: TGTGCCAGCAGCACGGGACAGGGCGGGATATACGAGCAGTACTTC
CDR3aa: CASSTGQGGIYEQYF

j_gene: TRBJ1-1
d_gene: TRBD1
v_gene: TRBV2
abundance: -
CDR3nt: TGTGCCAGCCAAGAGACAGGGCCGAACACTGAAGCTTTCTTT
CDR3aa: CASQETGPNTEAFF

j_gene: TRBJ2-1
d_gene: TRBD1
v_gene: TRBV27
abundance: once
CDR3nt: TGTGCCAGCAGGGTGGGGGGCTGGACAGGGACCTACAATGAGCAGTTCTTC
CDR3aa: CASRVGGWTGTYNEQFF

j_gene: TRBJ1-1
d_gene: -
v_gene: TRBV6-1
abundance: -
CDR3nt: TGTGCCAGCACACCAGGGATTAGACAAACTGAAGCTTTCTTT
CDR3aa: CASTPGIRQTEAFF

j_gene: TRBJ1-6
d_gene: -
v_gene: TRBV28
abundance: few
CDR3nt: TGTGCCAGCAAACCAGCGGATAATTCACCCCTCCACTTT
CDR3aa: CASKPADNSPLHF

j_gene: TRBJ2-5
d_gene: TRBD2
v_gene: TRBV6-6
abundance: -
CDR3nt: TGTGCCAGCAGTTACAAGGGAGGGGAGACCCAGTACTTC
CDR3aa: CASSYKGGETQYF

j_gene: TRBJ2-4
d_gene: TRBD2
v_gene: TRBV11-2
abundance: -
CDR3nt: TGTGCCAGCAGCGACCGGGACTACTTGGAGTACTTC
CDR3aa: CASSDRDYLEYF

j_gene: TRBJ2-1
d_gene: TRBD2
v_gene: TRBV28
abundance: -
CDR3nt: TGTGCCAGCAGCACCCCGACTAGCGGGAGGACCAATGAGCAGTTCTTC
CDR3aa: CASSTPTSGRTNEQFF

j_gene: TRBJ1-2
d_gene: TRBD1
v_gene: TRBV19
abundance: -
CDR3nt: TGTGCCAGTAGTATGAGGGGACAGAATAACTATGGCTACACCTTC
CDR3aa: CASSMRGQNNYGYTF

j_gene: TRBJ1-2
d_gene: -
v_gene: TRBV28
abundance: -
CDR3nt: TGTGCCAGCAGTCCTCCGGGACAACATAACTATGGCTACACCTTC
CDR3aa: CASSPPGQHNYGYTF

j_gene: TRBJ2-2
d_gene: TRBD1
v_gene: TRBV27
abundance: -
CDR3nt: TGTGCCAGCAGTCCGCAGGGGGCCCTACCGAACACCGGGGAGCTGTTTTTT
CDR3aa: CASSPQGALPNTGELFF